This T cell receptor (beta chain) was sequenced for a study of T cells expressing NK-cell markers. TCRdb reprocessed the 5' RACE reads, keeping one entry per CDR3 protein, no DNA. The sample spans 350,000 to 500,000 distinct CDR3 sequences; the ten largest clones claim under 7.5%. Germline CDR1 is MGHRA and CDR2 is YSYEKL. This CDR3 spans 17 amino acids. Sequencing used blood T cells: a sorted CD56 or NKG2C T cell subset, CD4+ or CD8+ T cells, or bulk PBMC T cells (not recorded which). This sequence was found in a woman aged 18 to 75 in good health. The chain links TRBV4-1 to TRBJ2-1; TCRdb designates TRBD2, a call that cannot be tested without DNA. CDR3 residues: CASSQDLRVAGEEGQFF.